This T cell receptor (beta chain) was sequenced in a study of T cells in women clearing cervical HPV infection (dated by TCRdb to the late 2010s). With respect to the entire study: Cases were approximately 25 women with histologically confirmed HPV16-related CIN3 or worse, including a couple of invasive cancers. Controls were 25 to 30 women whose single incident HPV16 infection cleared within 12 months without precancer or cancer developing. Case blood was taken at the visit when the lesion was first identified, whereas control blood was taken when infection was no longer detected. For cases, the median interval between lesion detection and blood sampling was around 150 days, with an interquartile range of roughly 85 to 210 days. Since HLA typing was available for only a few women, HLA type could not be ruled out as a confounder. This exploratory proof-of-principle case-control study, nested within the Guanacaste HPV Natural History Study in Costa Rica, compared TCR repertoires among women with different cervical HPV16 outcomes. Cases and controls were matched on age within five years and on year of sample collection. A median age of approximately 32 years was observed in cases versus under 40 in controls, and no significant differences in baseline characteristics were found. In the parent cohort, 10,000 to 11,000 women aged 18 or older were enrolled in Guanacaste, Costa Rica, during about 1992 to 1994 and then followed for under 8 years. Five blinded duplicates per group were added as quality controls, so that approximately 60 samples were obtained: roughly 50 participants and some 10 replicates.

The CDR3 measures 15 amino acids from cysteine to phenylalanine. The DNA has 36 bases, all within the CDR3, and is read from base 1. The germline V gene sets CDR1 to SNHLY and CDR2 to FYNNEI. V is reduced by 1 base and J by 7 bases, leaving a spacing of 11 bases between them. The immunoSEQ assay used multiplex PCR to amplify TCR beta CDR3 regions from an average of around 1.2 ug of genomic DNA per sample. Primer bias was corrected in the assay by using a complete synthetic TCR repertoire to establish an amplification baseline. The amplicons were sequenced using the Illumina platform. Under the source paper's analysis protocol: Sequences were error-corrected by clustering with frequency ratios and a modified nearest-neighbor algorithm and were then analyzed in the immunoSEQ Analyzer with IMGT gene definitions. TCR richness and evenness were averaged over 20 rarefaction repeats at each rarefaction depth, excluding samples with fewer sequences than the depth. Wilcoxon rank sum tests with FDR correction were used to compare relative abundances of V, D and J genes between the groups. For the blinded duplicates, the intraclass correlation was 90% to 97% for TCR richness and averaged 76.4% across roughly 69 gene segments. TCRdb took this table from immuneACCESS and kept in-frame rearrangements with V and J called. Such tables lack part of the clones; where checked against another copy, unresolved V genes explain under half of the gap, and the rest is unexplained. V, J and clone size were drawn from that table, and D and trimming were deduced from the DNA. The sample has roughly 21,000 clones on record. The top ten clonotypes cover around 5.5% of the sample.

A word on this clone: Its antigen remains undetermined. Read data end 3 residues before the CDR3 end; the end is taken from the germline J gene.

Every participant had a single incident cervical HPV16 infection, and prevalent HPV16 infections were excluded. Cervical HPV DNA was detected by MY09/MY11 PCR, and genotyping was performed by dot-blot hybridization. Roughly 15 mL of heparinized blood was centrifuged, after which the buffy coat was aliquoted, frozen at -30 degrees C, and then stored at -80 degrees C. QIAGEN kits were used to extract genomic DNA from the buffy coat specimens. Summary of the overall study and its limitations: TCR repertoire richness was significantly higher in CIN3+ cases than in controls across sequencing depths, while evenness did not differ. By combining richness with V gene abundances, random forest classifiers separated cases from controls with an estimated AUC of roughly 0.8. Lower TRBV6-7 relative abundance was observed in cases than in controls (roughly 0.12% versus 0.15%; Bonferroni P = 0.0008). Because T-cell numbers per sample were unknown, differences in richness could reflect varying T-cell content rather than repertoire biology. Whether associations preceded infection or resulted from infection could not be shown with the cross-sectional design, and effector/memory subsets and HPV-specific T cells were not isolated.

The sequence derives from a woman between 18 and 69 years old with a cervical HPV16 infection that either progressed to CIN3+ or cleared (not recorded which). Sequencing used blood buffy coat. The rearrangement joined TRBV2 to TRBJ1-6; the D gene is possibly TRBD1, with 6 bases matching. CDR3 reads: CASSEGTARNSPLHF. The sequenced CDR3 bases are TGTGCCAGCAGTGAAGGGACAGCACGGAATTCACCC.